What follows describes a single TCR beta chain. This entry belongs to a study of T cell clusters in autoimmune cytopenias. Each sample's input was approximately 270 ng genomic DNA, 38,000 or so genome equivalents. Germline V CDR1 and CDR2: LNHDA, SQIVND (reference sequence). CDR3 size: 15 residues. One tube held mixed TRB-A and TRB-B primer pools for touch-down PCR. TCRdb reprocessed the multiplex PCR reads and reports one entry per CDR3 protein, with no DNA. The sample table includes around 11,000 distinct CDR3 sequences. These records were also assigned to another study, of T cell repertoires in aging, cancer and after chemotherapy.

This chain uses TRBV19 with TRBJ1-5; TCRdb proposes TRBD1, but this gene call is untestable without DNA. This TCR came from a human donor in good health. Source material: peripheral blood. The CDR3 spells CASRSTGTSNQPQHF.